This TCR beta chain was captured by sequencing in a study of CD8+ T cells in alopecia areata. About the research overall: Tofacitinib lasted 6 to 18 months, then 6 months off drug. Findings and caveats of the study: Affected lesional scalp, above all in alopecia totalis/universalis, was more clonal than normal scalp. Since there was just one nonresponder, nobody can yet say how baseline CD8+ expansion ties to response.

Extracted RNA was reverse transcribed, and the resulting cDNA served as sequencing template. TCRdb keeps only in-frame clones here, not all; method: immunoSEQ multiplex PCR. This sample has about 250,000 clones, with roughly 60% found just once. Trimming cost V 6 bases and J 6 bases; bases outside gene matches: 7. Germline V gene data show CDR1 as SNHLY and CDR2 as FYNNEI. The CDR3 length is 13 residues. This clone was seen a few times. Its target is not known. Treatment meaning: oral pan-JAK inhibitor, 5-10 mg twice daily. The input for sequencing was CD4+ T cells sorted from blood, taken at week 52, from a patient treated with tofacitinib. The V and J genes are TRBV2 and TRBJ1-1; 7 bases are a match to TRBD1. The source of this sequence is a human donor with alopecia areata. CDR3 protein: CASRLTGIAEAFF. CDR3 bases: TGTGCCAGCAGACTGACAGGGATCGCTGAAGCTTTCTTT.